This TCR beta chain was identified during a study of cytomegalovirus exposure and HLA in healthy donors. Study context: Genotyping of under 500 donors showed that about 84% belonged to the Caucasian-associated ancestry cluster. General observations from the study: While the bulk of TCR sequences proved rare, some public TCRs turned up in many donors. The authors later found most CMV-associated TCR beta chains appeared HLA-restricted. A later analysis found common viral pathogens apparently linked to several of the most significant clusters.

Comments on this clone: Its antigen is currently unknown.

The PCR had 60 Vbeta and 13 Jbeta primers. Measured with immunoSEQ multiplex PCR; TCRdb has only the in-frame clones, and not every one. The table shows about 190,000 clones, with over 70% occurring only once. The CDR3 spans 16 residues. Germline trimming cut 1 base from V and 6 bases from J; bases unmatched to any gene: 9. Germline V lookup: CDR1 MDHEN, CDR2 SYDVKM. This TCR was sampled from a woman younger than 30 in good health and CMV-seropositive. The rearrangement joins TRBV28 to TRBJ2-3, with 8 bases lining up with TRBD2. Sequenced sample: PBMCs. Here the CDR3 reads CASSLFLAGGRDTQYF. The CDR3 nucleotides read TGTGCCAGCAGTTTATTTTTGGCGGGGGGCCGGGATACGCAGTATTTT.